This T cell receptor beta chain was profiled in a study of immune heterogeneity within non-small cell lung tumors. Whole-study context: It was found that the tumors were a handful of squamous cell carcinomas, around 11 non-squamous carcinomas and 1 not otherwise specified.

This clonotype has just a few counts. What it binds is not known. Multiplex PCR relied on 32 V and 13 J primers to amplify TCR beta CDR3. TCRdb fed the multiplex PCR reads into MiXCR, producing one record per CDR3 protein. The data hold about 21,000 distinct CDR3 sequences, with 28% observed a single time. The CDR3 is 15 residues long. Germline trimming cut 1 base from V and 2 bases from J; bases unmatched to any gene: 1. Germline V CDR1 and CDR2: SGHNT, YENEEA. Findings and limits, study-wide: Different tumor locations in one patient shared dominant CDR3 beta clonotypes yet harbored unique high-frequency clones.

The authors used about 610 ng of bulk tumor genomic DNA per sample as template. Spaced far apart, several biopsies were taken from each primary tumor during surgery. Undergoing curative surgery were patients whose non-small cell lung cancer was untreated and newly diagnosed. The specimen sequenced was lung tumor tissue. The chain links TRBV11-3 to TRBJ1-2, with 10 bases matching TRBD1. The clonotype comes from a man in his forties with non-small cell lung cancer. The chain's CDR3 is CASSLGGQGNYGYTF. In nucleotides, the CDR3 is TGTGCCAGCAGCTTAGGGGGACAGGGGAACTATGGCTACACCTTC.